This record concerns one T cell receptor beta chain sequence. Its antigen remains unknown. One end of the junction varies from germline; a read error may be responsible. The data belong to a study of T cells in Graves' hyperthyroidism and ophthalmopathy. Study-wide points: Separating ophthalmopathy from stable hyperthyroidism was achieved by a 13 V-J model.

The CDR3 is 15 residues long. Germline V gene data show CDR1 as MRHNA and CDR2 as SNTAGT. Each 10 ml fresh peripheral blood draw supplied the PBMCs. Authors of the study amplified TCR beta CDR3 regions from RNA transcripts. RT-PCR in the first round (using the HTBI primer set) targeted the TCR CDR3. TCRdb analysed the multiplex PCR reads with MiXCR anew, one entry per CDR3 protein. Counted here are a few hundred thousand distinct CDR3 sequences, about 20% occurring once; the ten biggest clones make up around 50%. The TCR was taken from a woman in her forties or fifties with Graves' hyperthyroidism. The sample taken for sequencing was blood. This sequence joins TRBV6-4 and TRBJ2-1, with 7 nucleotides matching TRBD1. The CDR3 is CASSEETGSSNEQFF. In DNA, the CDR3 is TGTGCCAGCAGTGAAGAGACAGGGTCCTCCAATGAGCAGTTCTTC.